This paragraph reports one T cell receptor beta chain. What it binds is unknown. This sample is part of a study of T cell responses to AZD1222 COVID-19 vaccine. As for the study in general: Second-dose intervals of approximately 4 or approximately 12 weeks were pooled.

The repertoire was sequenced with immunoSEQ multiplex PCR; TCRdb's copy has only in-frame clones and lacks some. The table lists some 150,000 clones, 85% to 95% of them singletons, with 1.5% to 2% in the top ten. Study conclusions and caveats: In a largely white British group with more females than males, clonal diversity was possibly underestimated. Reports indicate that nearly half of spike-specific TCRs are directed at unmutated variant regions.

The receptor comes from an adult in good health. This specimen was peripheral blood, taken on day 0 of AZD1222 vaccination.

As DNA, the CDR3 is TGTGCTAGTGGTCCCCCCATGAACTACGAGCAGTACTTC. Protein: CASGPPMNYEQYF. The gene calls are TRBV12-5 and TRBJ2-7; D not resolved. CDR1 is LGHNT and CDR2 is FRNRAP in the germline V gene. The CDR3 loop spans 13 amino acids. V lost 5 bases to trimming and J lost 3 bases, with 11 bases between them.